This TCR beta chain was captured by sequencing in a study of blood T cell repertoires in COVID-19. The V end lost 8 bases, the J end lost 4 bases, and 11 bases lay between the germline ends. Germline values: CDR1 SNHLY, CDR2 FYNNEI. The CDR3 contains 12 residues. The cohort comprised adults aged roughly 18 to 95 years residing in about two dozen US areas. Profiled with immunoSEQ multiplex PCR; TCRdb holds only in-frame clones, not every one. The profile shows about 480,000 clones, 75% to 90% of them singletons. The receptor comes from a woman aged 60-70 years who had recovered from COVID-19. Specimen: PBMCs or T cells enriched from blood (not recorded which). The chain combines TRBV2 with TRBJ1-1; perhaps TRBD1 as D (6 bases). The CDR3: CASSRGGTEAFF. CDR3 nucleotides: TGTGCCAGCTCCAGAGGGGGCACTGAAGCTTTCTTT. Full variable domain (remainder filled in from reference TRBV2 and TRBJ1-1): EPEVTQTPSHQVTQMGQEVILRCVPISNHLYFYWYRQILGQKVEFLVSFYNNEISEKSEIFDDQFSVERPDGSNFTLKIRSTKLEDSAMYFCASSRGGTEAFFGQGTRLTVV.